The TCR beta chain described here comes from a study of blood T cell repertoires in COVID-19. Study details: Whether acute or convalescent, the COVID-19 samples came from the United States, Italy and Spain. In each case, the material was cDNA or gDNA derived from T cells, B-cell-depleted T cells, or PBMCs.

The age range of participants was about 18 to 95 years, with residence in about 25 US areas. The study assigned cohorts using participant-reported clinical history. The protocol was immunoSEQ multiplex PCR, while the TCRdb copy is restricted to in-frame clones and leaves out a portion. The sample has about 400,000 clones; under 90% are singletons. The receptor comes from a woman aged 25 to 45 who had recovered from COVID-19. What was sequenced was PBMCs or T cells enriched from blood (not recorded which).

The CDR3 spells CASSKTSGTYNEQFF. The CDR3 bases are TGTGCCAGCAGCAAAACTAGCGGGACCTACAATGAGCAGTTCTTC. The V gene is TRBV7-2, the J gene TRBJ2-1; 10 bases map to TRBD2. V lost 5 bases, J lost 2 bases, and 3 bases stayed unmatched. Germline-derived CDR1 and CDR2 are SGHTA and FQGNSA. This CDR3 is 15 amino acids long.